Below are 6 T cell receptor beta chains sequenced from a single sample in a study of blood T cell repertoires in COVID-19. Generated by immunoSEQ multiplex PCR, the TCRdb table keeps only in-frame clones and is missing some. This sample carries around 140,000 clones, over 75% of them seen once, and the ten largest clones take roughly 1.9%. Sequenced: peripheral blood. These receptors originate from a man aged 65 to 85 with acute or convalescent COVID-19.

V usage is TRBV28 and J usage is TRBJ2-3; 9 bases map to TRBD1. The CDR3 consists of 15 residues. The junction had 6 bases not matched to a gene; V was cut back by 5 bases and J by 3 bases. The germline CDR1 and CDR2 sequences are MDHEN and SYDVKM. CDR3 DNA: TGTGCCAGCAGTCTACCGGGACAGGGAACAGATACGCAGTATTTT. It codes for CASSLPGQGTDTQYF.

This clone was picked up one time. The chain employs TRBV9 and TRBJ2-7; 8 bases are a match to TRBD1. With V trimmed by 0 bases and J by 3 bases, 17 bases remained unmatched. This CDR3 comprises 19 residues. Germline V gene data show CDR1 as SGDLS and CDR2 as YYNGEE. The CDR3 is CASSVVGGQASYRDYEQYF. In DNA form, the CDR3 reads TGTGCCAGCAGCGTAGTAGGGGGACAGGCTTCATATCGGGACTACGAGCAGTACTTC.

This chain links TRBV19 with TRBJ1-4; perhaps TRBD1 as D (5 bases). The germline V gene has CDR1 LNHDA and CDR2 SQIVND (reference sequence). Trimming cost V 2 bases and J 5 bases, with 9 bases left between them. This CDR3 contains 14 residues. In nucleotides, the CDR3 is TGTGCCAGTAGTATATCGACAGAAAATGAAAAACTGTTTTTT. It translates to CASSISTENEKLFF.

The chain has TRBV5-1 and TRBJ1-4; no clear D. From germline, CDR1 is SGHRS and CDR2 YFSETQ. The CDR3 covers 12 residues. V shed 3 bases and J shed 11 bases, with 11 bases lying between them. The CDR3 loop reads CASSSAGEKLFF. The CDR3 nucleotides are TGCGCCAGCAGCTCGGCGGGCGAGAAACTGTTTTTT. The variable domain in full, with the rest retrieved from reference TRBV5-1 and TRBJ1-4, is KAGVTQTPRYLIKTRGQQVTLSCSPISGHRSVSWYQQTPGQGLQFLFEYFSETQRNKGNFPGRFSGRQFSNSRSEMNVSTLELGDSALYLCASSSAGEKLFFGSGTQLSVL.

The chain recombines TRBV25-1 with TRBJ1-3; 10 bases are shared with TRBD1. V lost 6 bases and J lost 10; bases outside the gene matches: 6. This CDR3 is 13 amino acids long. Germline V gives CDR1 MGHDK, CDR2 SYGVNS. CDR3 residues: CASRSDRGQTIYF. The DNA for the CDR3 is TGTGCCAGCAGGTCTGACAGGGGGCAGACCATATATTTT.

The chain combines TRBV9 with TRBJ1-6, with 8 nucleotides matching TRBD1. The CDR3 length is 15 residues. Trimming cost V 3 bases and J 9 bases; bases outside gene matches: 8. Germline CDR1 SGDLS, CDR2 YYNGEE. Here the CDR3 DNA reads TGTGCCAGCAGCGCAACGGACAGGGAGATTTCACCCCTCCACTTT. It translates to CASSATDREISPLHF.